This TCR beta chain stems from a study of blood T cell repertoires in COVID-19. Study as a whole: COVID-19 samples, acute and convalescent, were from the United States, Italy and Spain. PBMCs, B-cell-depleted T cells, or T cells were the source of the cDNA or gDNA that made up the material.

V trimming: 5 bases; J trimming: 4 bases; junction bases outside the gene matches: 9. The CDR3 length is 15 residues. Germline lookup yields CDR1 SEHNR and CDR2 FQNEAQ (reference sequence). As originally analysed: From reference gene primer amplification, estimates of nucleated cell counts were derived. Produced via immunoSEQ multiplex PCR; TCRdb's table is partial and in-frame only. V, J and clone size derive from that table, while D and trimming were established from the DNA sequence. The sample consists of around 250,000 clones, roughly 90% of them appearing once. The sequenced material came from peripheral blood. The sequence came from a woman between 40 and 50 years old who had recovered from COVID-19. The rearrangement uses TRBV7-9 and TRBJ2-3; 7 bases agree with TRBD1. Here the CDR3 reads CASSDRQGVSDTQYF. Here the CDR3 DNA reads TGTGCCAGCAGCGACAGACAGGGTGTTTCAGATACGCAGTATTTT.